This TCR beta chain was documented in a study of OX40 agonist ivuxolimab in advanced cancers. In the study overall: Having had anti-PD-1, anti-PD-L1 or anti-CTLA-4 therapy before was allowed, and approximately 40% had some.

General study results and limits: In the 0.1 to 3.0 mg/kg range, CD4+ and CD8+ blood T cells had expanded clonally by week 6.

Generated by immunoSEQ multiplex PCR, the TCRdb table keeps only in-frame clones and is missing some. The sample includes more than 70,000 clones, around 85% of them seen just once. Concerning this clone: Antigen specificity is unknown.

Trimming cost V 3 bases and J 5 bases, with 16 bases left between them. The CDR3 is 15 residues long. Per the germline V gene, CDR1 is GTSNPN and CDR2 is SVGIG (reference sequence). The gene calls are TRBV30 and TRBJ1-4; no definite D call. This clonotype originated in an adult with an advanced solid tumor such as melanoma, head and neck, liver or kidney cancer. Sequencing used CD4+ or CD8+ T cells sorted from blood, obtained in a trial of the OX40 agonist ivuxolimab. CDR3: CAWRREFFSNEKLFF. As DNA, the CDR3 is TGTGCCTGGAGGCGGGAGTTCTTCTCGAATGAAAAACTGTTTTTT.